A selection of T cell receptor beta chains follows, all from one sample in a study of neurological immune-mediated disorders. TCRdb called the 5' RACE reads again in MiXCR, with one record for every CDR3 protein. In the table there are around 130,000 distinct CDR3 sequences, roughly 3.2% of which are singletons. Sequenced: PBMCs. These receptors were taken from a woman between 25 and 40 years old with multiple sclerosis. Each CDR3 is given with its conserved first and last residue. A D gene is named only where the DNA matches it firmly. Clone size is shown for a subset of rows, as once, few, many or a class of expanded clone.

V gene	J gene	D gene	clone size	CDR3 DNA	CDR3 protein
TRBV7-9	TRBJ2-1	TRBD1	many	TGTGCCAGCAGAGCAACGGGACAGGGGGTGTCCTACAATGAGCAGTTCTTC	CASRATGQGVSYNEQFF
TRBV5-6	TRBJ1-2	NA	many	TGTGCCAGCAGCTTAACGACCCGCAAGGGGAACTATGGCTACACCTTC	CASSLTTRKGNYGYTF
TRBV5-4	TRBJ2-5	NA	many	TGTGCCAGCAGCTCATGGGCGGGAGAGACCCAGTACTTC	CASSSWAGETQYF
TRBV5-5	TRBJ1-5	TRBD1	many	TGTGCCAGCAGCAAAAAACAGGGGTTGCAGCCCCAGCATTTT	CASSKKQGLQPQHF
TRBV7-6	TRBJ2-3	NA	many	TGTGCCAGCAGCTTATTTCGGGCGCCAGATACGCAGTATTTT	CASSLFRAPDTQYF
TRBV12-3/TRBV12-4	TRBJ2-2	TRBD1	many	TGTGCCAGCAGTTTGTCGACAGGGATAGGCACCGGGGAGCTGTTTTTT	CASSLSTGIGTGELFF
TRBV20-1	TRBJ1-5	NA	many	TGCAGTGCTATGGACAGAAATCAGCCCCAGCATTTT	CSAMDRNQPQHF
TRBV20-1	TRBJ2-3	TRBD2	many	TGCAGTGCTGACCAGGATGGGGAGGGAGATACGCAGTATTTT	CSADQDGEGDTQYF
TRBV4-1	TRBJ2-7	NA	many	TGCGCCAGCAGCCGTTTGGGGCAGGGCGTCTCCAACGAGCAGTACTTC	CASSRLGQGVSNEQYF
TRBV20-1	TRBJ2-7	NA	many	TGCAGTGCCCCCGGGCGCGGGACTTCCACCGTGTACGAGCAGTACTTC	CSAPGRGTSTVYEQYF
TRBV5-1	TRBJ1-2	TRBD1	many	TGCGCCAGCAGTGAAAGTTCAGGGGGCGTCTATGGCTACACCTTC	CASSESSGGVYGYTF
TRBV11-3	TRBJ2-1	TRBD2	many	TGTGCCAGCAGCAAGAAAACGCCCGGGACGGGGGGGACTGAGCAGTTCTTC	CASSKKTPGTGGTEQFF
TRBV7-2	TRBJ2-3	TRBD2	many	TGTGCCAGCAGCTTGGGGGGGGGAGCGCAGTATTTT	CASSLGGGAQYF
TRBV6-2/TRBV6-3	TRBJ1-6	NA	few	TGTGCCAGCAGTTATCAGGGAGAGAATTCACCCCTCCACTTT	CASSYQGENSPLHF
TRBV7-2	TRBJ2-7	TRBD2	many	TGTGCCAGCAGCTCGGGGACTATCCCTAACGAGCAGTACTTC	CASSSGTIPNEQYF
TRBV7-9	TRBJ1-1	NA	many	TGTGCCAGCAGCTTAAGAGGGGCCAGGCAAGCTTTCTTT	CASSLRGARQAFF
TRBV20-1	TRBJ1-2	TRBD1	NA	TGCAGTGCTAGAATTTGGGTGGCGAGACAGGGCCTGAACTATGGCTACACCTTC	CSARIWVARQGLNYGYTF
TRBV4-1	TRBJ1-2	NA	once	TGCGCCAGCAGCCTTGTAGAGGGGATTAATGGCTACACCTTC	CASSLVEGINGYTF
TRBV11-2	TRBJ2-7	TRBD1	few	TGTGCCAGCAGCCCTAGGATGGGACAGGGGTACGAGCAGTACTTC	CASSPRMGQGYEQYF
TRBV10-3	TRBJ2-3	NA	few	TGTGCCATCAGTGAGTCTTCGAGCACAGATACGCAGTATTTT	CAISESSSTDTQYF
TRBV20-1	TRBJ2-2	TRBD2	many	TGCAGTGCTTCCGGGACTAGCGGGAGGGCCCCCGGGGAGCTGTTTTTT	CSASGTSGRAPGELFF
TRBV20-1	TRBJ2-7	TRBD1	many	TGCAGTGCTAGAGATCAGGGACAGAGAATATACTTC	CSARDQGQRIYF
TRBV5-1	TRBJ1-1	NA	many	TGCGCCAGCAGCCCCACCGCGGGGGAGACTGAAGCTTTCTTT	CASSPTAGETEAFF
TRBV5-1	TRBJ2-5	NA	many	TGCGCCAGCAGCCAACAGGGCAGGGTGGAGACCCAGTACTTC	CASSQQGRVETQYF
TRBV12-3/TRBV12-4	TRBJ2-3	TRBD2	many	TGTGCCAGCAGTTTGTGGACTAGCGGGACTAGCACAGATACGCAGTATTTT	CASSLWTSGTSTDTQYF
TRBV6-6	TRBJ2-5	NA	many	TGTGCCAGCAGTGATTACCCAGGGGACCCTCAAGAGACCCAGTACTTC	CASSDYPGDPQETQYF
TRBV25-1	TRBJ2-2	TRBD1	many	TGTGCCAGCAGTGAAGGACAGGACACCGGGGAGCTGTTTTTT	CASSEGQDTGELFF
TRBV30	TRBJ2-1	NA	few	TGTGCCTGGAGACTAGATTACGGGAATGAGCAGTTCTTC	CAWRLDYGNEQFF
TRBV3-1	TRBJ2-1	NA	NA	TGTGCCAGCAGTCCTACAGGCAATGAGCAGTTCTTC	CASSPTGNEQFF
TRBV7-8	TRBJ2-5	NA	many	TGTGCCAGCAGCTCCCGACAGTTCCTCCAAGAGACCCAGTACTTC	CASSSRQFLQETQYF
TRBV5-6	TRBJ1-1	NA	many	TGTGCCAGCAGCTTGGATGTGAAGGGGGTAATGAACACTGAAGCTTTCTTT	CASSLDVKGVMNTEAFF
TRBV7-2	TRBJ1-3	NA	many	TGTGCCAGCAGCTCCTCGCCCTACTCTGGAAACACCATATATTTT	CASSSSPYSGNTIYF
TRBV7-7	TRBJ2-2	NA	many	TGTGCCAGCAGCTTAGCTGACGGCAGGGTGTCCGCGACCGCCGGGGAGCTGTTTTTT	CASSLADGRVSATAGELFF
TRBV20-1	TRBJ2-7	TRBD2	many	TGCAGTGCCTTGGGGCGACTAGCTGGCGAGCAGTACTTC	CSALGRLAGEQYF
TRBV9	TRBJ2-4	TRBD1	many	TGTGCCAGCAGCCCAGGGGGACGGACGGACATTCAGTACTTC	CASSPGGRTDIQYF
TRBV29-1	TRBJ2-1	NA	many	TGCAGCGTCCCCTCTTCTAGCGTTAGCTCCTACAATGAGCAGTTCTTC	CSVPSSSVSSYNEQFF
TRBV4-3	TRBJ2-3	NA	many	TGCGCCAGCAGCCATTTAGCTTCTAGCACAGATACGCAGTATTTT	CASSHLASSTDTQYF
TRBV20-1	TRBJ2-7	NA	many	TGCAGTGCTAGAGTCGAAGGGGCTAGGAACGAGCAGTACTTC	CSARVEGARNEQYF
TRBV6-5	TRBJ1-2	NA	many	TGTGCCAGCAGTTTCCGGGGCCGGTTAGAAGGCTACACCTTC	CASSFRGRLEGYTF
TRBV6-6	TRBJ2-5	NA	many	TGTGCCAGCAGGGAGGGTGGCCAGGAAGAGACCCAGTACTTC	CASREGGQEETQYF
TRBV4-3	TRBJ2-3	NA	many	TGCGCCAGCAGCCAAGATAGGAGCGTATCGGATACGCAGTATTTT	CASSQDRSVSDTQYF
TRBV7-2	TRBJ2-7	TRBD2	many	TGTGCCAGCAGCTTAGTGGGACTAGCCTACGAGCAGTACTTC	CASSLVGLAYEQYF
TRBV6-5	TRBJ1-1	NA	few	TGTGCCAGCAGTTACGGGGTTAAGCCTCTAGAAGCTTTCTTT	CASSYGVKPLEAFF
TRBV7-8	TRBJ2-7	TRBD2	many	TGTGCCAGCAGCTTATATCTAGCGGGAGGGCCTGTCGAGCAGTACTTC	CASSLYLAGGPVEQYF
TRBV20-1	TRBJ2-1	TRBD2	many	TGCAGTGCTCCAGCGGGAAGCTCCTACAATGAGCAGTTCTTC	CSAPAGSSYNEQFF
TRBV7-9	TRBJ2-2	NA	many	TGTGCCACCCCGTGGGTGTACACCGGGGAGCTGTTTTTT	CATPWVYTGELFF
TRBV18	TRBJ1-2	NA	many	TGTGCCAGCTCACCAGGGGCAGGGGCCAGTTCCTATGGCTACACCTTC	CASSPGAGASSYGYTF
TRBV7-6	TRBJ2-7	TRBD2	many	TGTGCCAGCAGCTTAGCGCCCTCTACCCATTGGACTAGCGGGGGGAACGAGCAGTACTTC	CASSLAPSTHWTSGGNEQYF
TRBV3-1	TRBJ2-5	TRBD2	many	TGTGCCAGCAGCCAAGATCCACTAGCGGGAAAGGAGACCCAGTACTTC	CASSQDPLAGKETQYF
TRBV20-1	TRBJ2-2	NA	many	TGCAGTGCTAGGAGAGTCCGGAACACCGGGGAGCTGTTTTTT	CSARRVRNTGELFF